This T cell receptor (beta chain) appears in the sequencing data of a study of T cell responses to AZD1222 COVID-19 vaccine. General study points: Vaccine-associated CD4 TCRs ranged over spike, dominating at 160-218 and 743-854. Reports indicate that nearly half of spike-specific TCRs are directed at unmutated variant regions.

About this clone: The target antigen is unknown.

Assay: immunoSEQ multiplex PCR; the TCRdb copy retains only in-frame clones and omits some. The repertoire holds around 200,000 clones, with 88% as singletons. J gave up 2 bases and V 5 bases, and 17 bases lay outside the gene matches. The germline gives CDR1 MNHEY, CDR2 SMNVEV (reference sequence). The CDR3 consists of 20 residues. Sequencing used peripheral blood, obtained on day 0 of AZD1222 vaccination. V and J are TRBV27 and TRBJ1-5; 11 nucleotides align to TRBD1. The clonotype was recovered from an adult in good health. The CDR3 DNA sequence: TGTGCCAGCAGTCTCCTATCGCGGTCTGGACAGGGGGCTGGCAATCAGCCCCAGCATTTT. Translation gives CASSLLSRSGQGAGNQPQHF.